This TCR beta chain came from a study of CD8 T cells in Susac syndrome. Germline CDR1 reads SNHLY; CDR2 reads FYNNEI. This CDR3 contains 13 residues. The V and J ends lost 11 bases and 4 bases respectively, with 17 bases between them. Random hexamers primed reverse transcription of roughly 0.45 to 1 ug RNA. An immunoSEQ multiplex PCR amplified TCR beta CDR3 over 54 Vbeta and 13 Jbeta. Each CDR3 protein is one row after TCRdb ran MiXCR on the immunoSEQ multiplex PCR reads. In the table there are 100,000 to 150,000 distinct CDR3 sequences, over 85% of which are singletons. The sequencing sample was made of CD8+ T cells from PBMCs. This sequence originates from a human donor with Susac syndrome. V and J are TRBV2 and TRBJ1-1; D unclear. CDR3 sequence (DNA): TGTGCCGGTGGGGAAAGGGCGGTCACTGAAGCTTTCTTT. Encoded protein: CAGGERAVTEAFF.